These 20 T cell receptor beta chains came from one sample sequenced in a study of blood T cell repertoires in COVID-19. This table comes from immunoSEQ multiplex PCR, and its TCRdb copy is limited to in-frame clones, with some not included. The data show approximately 400,000 clones, around 88% seen once. The sequenced material came from peripheral blood. These receptor sequences come from a woman between 45 and 65 years old with COVID-19, enrolled during active disease.

The chain has TRBV5-1 and TRBJ2-3, with D possibly TRBD2 on 7 matching bases. Trimming cost V 3 bases and J 6 bases, with 17 bases left between them. Germline V gene data show CDR1 as SGHRS and CDR2 as YFSETQ. The CDR3 is 15 amino acids. CDR3 sequence reads: CASSSYPGGGDTQYF. DNA for the CDR3: TGCGCCAGCAGCTCGTATCCGGGGGGCGGGGATACGCAGTATTTT.

J is TRBJ1-2 and V is TRBV13; no reliable D call. The CDR3 extends over 15 amino acids. Per the germline V gene, CDR1 is PRHDT and CDR2 is FYEKMQ (reference sequence). Deletions cut 2 bases from V and 1 base from J, with 11 bases between. The CDR3, as DNA: TGTGCCAGCAGCTTACTCCTGTCGAGTAACTATGGCTACACCTTC. Translated, it gives CASSLLLSSNYGYTF.

This clone was seen more than once but under ten times. The chain links TRBV5-1 to TRBJ2-7; D is perhaps TRBD1 (6 bases). Deletions cut 4 bases from V and 0 bases from J, with 11 bases between. Germline V gives CDR1 SGHRS, CDR2 YFSETQ. CDR3 size: 14 residues. CDR3 in amino acids: CASSPEDSSYEQYF. The CDR3 coding sequence is TGCGCCAGCAGCCCGGAGGACAGCTCCTACGAGCAGTACTTC.

This clone showed up just a few times. The J gene is TRBJ2-2, the V gene TRBV7-8; 9 nucleotides line up with TRBD1. The CDR3 loop spans 15 amino acids. Germline loops: CDR1 SGHVS, CDR2 FQNEAQ. Trimming removed 5 bases from V and 3 bases from J; junction bases left unmatched: 4. CDR3 DNA sequence: TGTGCCAGCAGCCCCCGGACAGGGGACACCGGGGAGCTGTTTTTT. Its translation is CASSPRTGDTGELFF. Based on the CDR3 plus reference TRBV7-8 and TRBJ2-2, the full variable domain is GAGVSQSPRYKVAKRGQDVALRCDPISGHVSLFWYQQALGQGPEFLTYFQNEAQLDKSGLPSDRFFAERPEGSVSTLKIQRTQQEDSAVYLCASSPRTGDTGELFFGEGSRLTVL.

The chain carries TRBV30 and TRBJ2-7; the D is unclear. Trimming stripped 3 bases from V and 0 bases from J, with 3 bases between. This CDR3 contains 11 residues. Looked up from germline, CDR1 is GTSNPN and CDR2 is SVGIG (reference sequence). CDR3 loop: CAWSLSYEQYF. The CDR3 DNA reads as TGTGCCTGGAGCCTCTCCTACGAGCAGTACTTC.

This chain uses TRBV30 with TRBJ1-1; 9 nucleotides align to TRBD1. The CDR3 totals 16 residues. Germline V gives CDR1 GTSNPN, CDR2 SVGIG (reference sequence). The trim removed 0 bases at V and 1 base at J, leaving 6 bases unmatched. The CDR3: CAWSVRGQGANTEAFF. The DNA of the CDR3 is TGTGCCTGGAGTGTACGGGGACAGGGAGCGAACACTGAAGCTTTCTTT. The full variable domain, with the rest looked up from reference TRBV30 and TRBJ1-1, is SQTIHQWPATLVQPVGSPLSLECTVEGTSNPNLYWYRQAAGRGLQLLFYSVGIGQISSEVPQNLSASRPQDRQFILSSKKLLLSDSGFYLCAWSVRGQGANTEAFFGQGTRLTVV.

The chain links TRBV10-2 to TRBJ2-1; 9 bases map to TRBD1. The CDR3 sequence is 14 residues long. Germline CDR1 reads WSHSY; CDR2 reads SAAADI. The ends lost 0 bases at V and 8 bases at J; junction bases unmatched: 2. CDR3 DNA sequence: TGCGCCAGCAGTGAGTCGGGACAGGGATATGAGCAGTTCTTC. Protein sequence: CASSESGQGYEQFF.

In DNA, the CDR3 is TGTGCCAGCAGTGAAGGGACTAGCGGGGGGGCTCTAAAAGAGACCCAGTACTTC. This translates into CASSEGTSGGALKETQYF. The chain uses TRBV2 and TRBJ2-5, with 15 bases aligning to TRBD2. The CDR3 has 18 residues. Germline V gene data show CDR1 as SNHLY and CDR2 as FYNNEI. J lost 3 bases, V lost 1 base, and 6 bases had no gene match.

This clone has a single count. Written as DNA, the CDR3 is TGTGCCAGCAGTCTGGGAGCGGGGGCCTCCAATGAGCAGTTCTTC. Its protein product is CASSLGAGASNEQFF. The chain uses TRBV6-2 or TRBV6-3 and TRBJ2-1; 8 nucleotides agree with TRBD2. Unmatched junction bases numbered 9, after V lost 5 bases and J lost 6 bases. Germline V CDR1 and CDR2: MNHEY, SVGEGT. CDR3 length: 15 residues.

The CDR3 sequence is CASSQERAGAYEQYF. In DNA, the CDR3 is TGTGCCAGCAGCCAAGAAAGGGCGGGGGCCTACGAGCAGTACTTC. The rearrangement joins TRBV4-2 to TRBJ2-7, with 7 nucleotides matching TRBD2. The CDR3 is 15 residues long. In germline, CDR1 is LGHNA, CDR2 YNFKEQ. V trimming: 0 bases; J trimming: 2 bases; junction bases outside the gene matches: 4.

The V and J genes are TRBV4-1 and TRBJ2-7; TRBD1 matches at 10 bases. V shed 0 bases and J 6 bases; nucleotides not matched to a gene: 8. Germline CDR1 MGHRA, CDR2 YSYEKL. The CDR3 spans 16 residues. This CDR3 reads CASSQDVGQGWGEQYF. DNA of the CDR3: TGCGCCAGCAGCCAAGATGTGGGACAGGGGTGGGGCGAGCAGTACTTC.

V gene TRBV10-3 combines with J gene TRBJ1-1; D is perhaps TRBD1 (5 bases). Germline lookup yields CDR1 ENHRY and CDR2 SYGVKD. Trimming shortened V by 6 bases and J by 5 bases, and 16 bases separated the two germline ends. The CDR3 is 14 amino acids. DNA for the CDR3: TGTGCCATCAGGTCGCAGTTCGACAGTACTGAAGCTTTCTTT. Translation gives CAIRSQFDSTEAFF.

The V call is TRBV27, the J call TRBJ1-2; TRBD1 agrees at 9 bases. The germline CDR1 and CDR2 sequences are MNHEY and SMNVEV (reference sequence). The CDR3 contains 14 residues. V was pared by 4 bases and J by 6 bases, with 6 bases of the junction left unmatched. The CDR3: CASSSWDRENGYTF. CDR3 bases: TGTGCCAGCAGTTCGTGGGACAGGGAGAATGGCTACACCTTC.

The genes are TRBV12-3 or TRBV12-4 and TRBJ2-6; D unresolved. The CDR3 extends over 13 amino acids. V lost 9 bases to trimming and J lost 0 bases, with 6 bases between them. CDR3 coding DNA: TGTGCCAGTGGCAGCTCTGGGGCCAACGTCCTGACTTTC. It is translated as CASGSSGANVLTF.

This chain joins TRBV9 and TRBJ2-5; 8 bases are shared with TRBD1. Germline lookup yields CDR1 SGDLS and CDR2 YYNGEE. CDR3 length: 14 residues. The trim removed 2 bases at V and 1 base at J, leaving 1 base unmatched. CDR3 nucleotides: TGTGCCAGCAGCGTGACAGGGGTCCAAGAGACCCAGTACTTC. Protein product: CASSVTGVQETQYF.

This clone occurred once. V gene TRBV6-5 combines with J gene TRBJ2-5, with TRBD2 matching 10 bases. V shed 4 bases, J shed 5 bases, and the junction held 10 bases outside the gene matches. This CDR3 is built from 16 residues. From germline, CDR1 is MNHEY and CDR2 SVGAGI. CDR3 sequence: CASSSWGSGGAETQYF. The DNA of the CDR3 is TGTGCCAGCAGTTCCTGGGGAAGCGGGGGGGCTGAGACCCAGTACTTC.

The genes are TRBV9 and TRBJ2-2, with D tentatively TRBD2 (5 bases). There are 16 residues in the CDR3. Germline V gene data show CDR1 as SGDLS and CDR2 as YYNGEE. V lost 3 bases, J lost 1 base, and 13 bases lay in between. In DNA, the CDR3 is TGTGCCAGCAGCGATTACCCGGGAATGAACACCGGGGAGCTGTTTTTT. It codes for CASSDYPGMNTGELFF.

This clone appeared once. The rearrangement joins TRBV12-5 to TRBJ2-7, with D maybe TRBD1 (6 bases). The V and J ends lost 7 bases and 4 bases respectively, with 11 bases between them. The germline V gene encodes CDR1 LGHNT and CDR2 FRNRAP. The CDR3 is 12 amino acids. The CDR3 DNA reads TGTGCTAGTGCCCTCCAGGGGTACGAGCAGTACTTC. Its translation is CASALQGYEQYF.

The J gene is TRBJ1-1, the V gene TRBV6-6; 7 bases match TRBD1. The J segment lost 2 bases and the V segment lost 5 bases, leaving 14 bases of the junction unmatched. The CDR3 totals 17 residues. Germline V gene lookup returns CDR1 MNHNY and CDR2 SVGAGI (reference sequence). The CDR3, as DNA: TGTGCCAGCAGTCCAACAAATCCGGGACAGATAAACACTGAAGCTTTCTTT. Its translation: CASSPTNPGQINTEAFF.

This clone was seen a handful of times. V and J are TRBV6-6 and TRBJ1-3; 9 bases match TRBD1. Germline CDR1 MNHNY, CDR2 SVGAGI (reference sequence). The CDR3 has 14 residues. Trimming removed 5 bases from V and 7 bases from J; junction bases left unmatched: 6. The CDR3: CASSAQGASNTIYF. In DNA, the CDR3 is TGTGCCAGCAGTGCACAGGGGGCGAGCAACACCATATATTTT.